A selection of T cell receptor beta chains follows, all from one sample in a study of lymphopenia after photon versus proton radiotherapy. The repertoire was sequenced with immunoSEQ multiplex PCR; TCRdb's copy has only in-frame clones and lacks some. The sample has 24,000 or so clones, about four fifths seen once. The sequencing here drew on peripheral blood, taken from a patient treated with photon-based radiotherapy. The receptors were gathered from a man in his forties with gastric cancer. Both conserved end residues are part of each CDR3. D genes are given only for firm matches. Clone size, where shown, is once, few, many, or a class for clones that have expanded.

V gene,D gene,J gene,clone size,CDR3 protein,CDR3 DNA
TRBV27,TRBD2,TRBJ2-3,.,CASSPLASRDTQYF,TGTGCCAGCAGTCCACTAGCGTCCCGAGATACGCAGTATTTT
TRBV5-4,.,TRBJ2-7,.,CASSQGQTYEQYF,TGTGCCAGCAGCCAAGGACAGACCTACGAGCAGTACTTC
TRBV7-9,.,TRBJ2-7,once,CASSNGNYEQYF,TGTGCCAGCAGCAACGGGAATTACGAGCAGTACTTC
TRBV6-1,TRBD2,TRBJ2-4,.,CASSRGGSIQYF,TGTGCCAGCAGTCGTGGCGGGAGCATTCAGTACTTC
TRBV5-1,.,TRBJ2-3,.,CASSLRVAGDTQYF,TGCGCCAGCAGCTTGAGGGTAGCTGGAGATACGCAGTATTTT
TRBV15,.,TRBJ2-7,once,CATSRDRPYEQYF,TGTGCCACCAGCAGAGATCGCCCCTACGAGCAGTACTTC
TRBV9,.,TRBJ1-6,.,CASSVGRSSYNSPLHF,TGTGCCAGCAGCGTAGGGCGGAGCTCCTATAATTCACCCCTCCACTTT
TRBV30,.,TRBJ1-2,.,CAGQVNYGYTF,TGTGCCGGTCAGGTGAACTATGGCTACACCTTC
TRBV12-5,.,TRBJ2-3,.,CASGLVSTDTQYF,TGTGCTAGTGGTTTGGTAAGCACAGATACGCAGTATTTT
TRBV4-2,.,TRBJ1-6,few,CASSQDLQGPTYNSPLHF,TGTGCCAGCAGCCAAGATCTTCAGGGGCCCACCTATAATTCACCCCTCCACTTT
TRBV6-6,.,TRBJ2-1,.,CASSYSLSEQFF,TGTGCCAGCAGTTACTCCCTTTCTGAGCAGTTCTTC
TRBV29-1,.,TRBJ2-3,.,CSVGLNTQYF,TGCAGCGTTGGGTTAAATACGCAGTATTTT
TRBV7-2,.,TRBJ1-6,.,CASSLGQIGSSYNSPLHF,TGTGCCAGCAGCTTAGGGCAGATAGGAAGCTCCTATAATTCACCCCTCCACTTT
TRBV5-6,.,TRBJ1-1,.,CASSPGRGWNTEAFF,TGTGCCAGTAGCCCGGGGAGGGGTTGGAACACTGAAGCTTTCTTT
TRBV30,.,TRBJ2-7,.,CAWSPEKDGQYF,TGTGCCTGGAGTCCCGAAAAGGACGGGCAGTACTTC
TRBV6-5,.,TRBJ2-7,.,CASSYSGTANQNEQYF,TGTGCCAGCAGTTACTCTGGGACGGCGAACCAGAACGAGCAGTACTTC
TRBV14,.,TRBJ1-2,.,CASSQDGRSYGYTF,TGTGCCAGCAGCCAAGATGGCCGTAGCTATGGCTACACCTTC
TRBV7-3,.,TRBJ1-1,.,CASSVTGMNTEAFF,TGTGCCAGCAGCGTTACAGGGATGAACACTGAAGCTTTCTTT
TRBV18,.,TRBJ1-6,.,CASSPVSRTSGSPLHF,TGTGCCAGCTCACCAGTTTCCAGGACTTCAGGTTCACCCCTCCACTTT
TRBV7-9,TRBD1,TRBJ2-3,.,CASSRQGLPQYF,TGTGCCAGCAGCAGACAGGGTCTCCCGCAGTATTTT
TRBV4-2,.,TRBJ2-3,.,CASSQGGSADTQYF,TGTGCCAGCAGCCAAGGTGGGTCAGCAGATACGCAGTATTTT
TRBV18,.,TRBJ1-2,.,CASDLDGLGYTF,TGTGCCAGTGACCTGGACGGGCTGGGCTACACCTTC
TRBV29-1,.,TRBJ2-3,.,CSAGDTQYF,TGCAGCGCTGGAGATACGCAGTATTTT
TRBV28,.,TRBJ1-4,.,CASSPHPSAATNEKLFF,TGTGCCAGCAGTCCTCATCCCTCCGCCGCAACTAATGAAAAACTGTTTTTT
TRBV7-8,.,TRBJ2-5,.,CASSFGGRAQYF,TGTGCCAGCAGCTTCGGCGGGCGGGCCCAGTACTTC
TRBV7-2,.,TRBJ1-1,.,CASSLAENTEAFF,TGTGCCAGCAGCTTAGCGGAAAACACTGAAGCTTTCTTT
TRBV19,TRBD2,TRBJ2-3,.,CASSGASGVGDTQYF,TGTGCCAGTTCCGGGGCTAGCGGGGTTGGAGATACGCAGTATTTT
TRBV7-2,.,TRBJ1-3,.,CASSPVPDSGNTIYF,TGTGCCAGCAGCCCCGTCCCGGACTCTGGAAACACCATATATTTT
TRBV30,TRBD1,TRBJ2-2,.,CAWRWDRLTGELFF,TGTGCCTGGAGATGGGACAGGCTAACCGGGGAGCTGTTTTTT
TRBV2,.,TRBJ2-3,.,CASSSGTDTQYF,TGTGCCAGCAGTTCCGGCACAGATACGCAGTATTTT
TRBV4-1,.,TRBJ1-2,.,CASSQDRTTYGYTF,TGCGCCAGCAGCCAAGATCGAACAACGTATGGCTACACCTTC
TRBV11-2,TRBD1,TRBJ2-2,.,CASSRDSQNTGELFF,TGTGCCAGCAGCCGGGACAGCCAAAACACCGGGGAGCTGTTTTTT
TRBV7-9,.,TRBJ2-5,.,CASSLLAWETQYF,TGTGCCAGCAGCTTACTAGCGTGGGAGACCCAGTACTTC
TRBV29-1,TRBD1,TRBJ1-1,.,CSVDGEPGQGSEAFF,TGCAGCGTTGACGGCGAACCGGGACAGGGTTCTGAAGCTTTCTTT
TRBV9,.,TRBJ2-3,.,CASSVGGSTDTQYF,TGTGCCAGCAGCGTAGGCGGGAGCACAGATACGCAGTATTTT
TRBV7-2,.,TRBJ1-5,.,CASSWGWGRNQPQHF,TGTGCCAGCAGCTGGGGCTGGGGCCGGAATCAGCCCCAGCATTTT
TRBV5-1,.,TRBJ2-3,.,CASSLGGARDTQYF,TGCGCCAGCAGCTTGGGAGGGGCCCGGGATACGCAGTATTTT
TRBV7-9,.,TRBJ1-6,medium-sized,CASSSPGSSPLHF,TGTGCCAGCAGCTCACCGGGAAGTTCACCCCTCCACTTT
TRBV9,.,TRBJ1-2,.,CASSAVSSEGYGYTF,TGTGCCAGCAGCGCGGTCTCCTCGGAGGGCTATGGCTACACCTTC
TRBV7-9,.,TRBJ1-3,.,CASSSPGGYFGNTIYF,TGTGCCAGCAGCTCGCCAGGAGGGTACTTTGGAAACACCATATATTTT
TRBV7-2,.,TRBJ2-5,.,CASSHGVGLGTQYF,TGTGCCAGCAGCCATGGGGTAGGCCTAGGGACCCAGTACTTC
TRBV6-5,TRBD1,TRBJ2-7,.,CASSYSYRGLTYEQYF,TGTGCCAGCAGTTACTCCTACAGGGGGCTGACCTACGAGCAGTACTTC
TRBV2,.,TRBJ1-1,.,CASSEFRENTEAFF,TGTGCCAGCAGTGAATTCCGGGAGAACACTGAAGCTTTCTTT